This T cell receptor (beta chain) was retrieved from a study of OX40 agonist ivuxolimab in advanced cancers. At the level of the study: Partial responses were seen in three patients, one with hepatocellular carcinoma and two with cutaneous melanoma. Study findings and constraints: Not determined was the antigen specificity of the expanded peripheral T cells.

Repertoires were generated with immunoSEQ multiplex PCR, while TCRdb's copy carries only in-frame clones and drops some. The data hold around 30,000 clones, with about 80% observed a single time. To note about this clone: The antigen remains undetermined.

V lost 5 bases to trimming and J lost 6 bases; unmatched junction nucleotides: 8. Germline V gene lookup returns CDR1 SGHNT and CDR2 YENEEA. This CDR3 is 14 amino acids long. The rearrangement joins TRBV11-3 to TRBJ2-7; 9 bases fit TRBD1. Sequenced here: CD4+ or CD8+ T cells sorted from blood, sampled in a trial of the OX40 agonist ivuxolimab. The receptor comes from an adult with an advanced solid tumor such as melanoma, head and neck, liver or kidney cancer. The CDR3 sequence: CASSQNTGGGEQYF. In DNA, the CDR3 is TGTGCCAGCAGCCAGAATACAGGGGGCGGCGAGCAGTACTTC.